The text below deals with one T cell receptor beta chain. Antigen unknown. The entry originates in a study of cytomegalovirus exposure and HLA in healthy donors. In the PCR, 60 Vbeta and 13 Jbeta primers were used. Sequenced by immunoSEQ multiplex PCR; TCRdb stores in-frame clones only, minus some. This sample has under 150,000 clones, with roughly 80% found just once. Whole-study findings and limits: Some V segments (TRBV6-2 and TRBV6-3 among them) were excluded as indistinguishable. CMV serostatus was the sole immune exposure information available. A cluster of highly shared sequence variants was likely a sequencing artifact.

The CDR3 runs to 15 residues. Germline lookup yields CDR1 SGHNT and CDR2 YYREEE (reference sequence). J lost 3 bases, V lost 3 bases, and 5 bases had no gene match. Specimen: PBMCs. This clonotype was sampled from a man aged 50-59 years in good health and CMV-seronegative. The chain employs TRBV5-4 and TRBJ2-3; 9 nucleotides agree with TRBD2. Here the CDR3 reads CASSSPTSGTDTQYF. DNA of the CDR3: TGTGCCAGCAGCTCCCCGACTAGCGGAACAGATACGCAGTATTTT.